This T cell receptor beta chain was captured in a study of blood T cells in healthy people across ages (dated by TCRdb to about 2015). Study-level background: Template switching captured roughly one uniquely barcoded TCR beta cDNA molecule per two T cells in model experiments. Using the same blood draw, the study looked at two additional independent replicas of 1 million unique cDNA reads for two donors, one aged 18 to 30 and the other aged 80 or older. The donors were split into four age groups: young (average 16 years), middle-aged (roughly 39), aged (roughly 68) and long-lived (approximately 80). Using deep sequencing normalized with unique cDNA molecular identifiers, the study measured how TCR beta repertoire diversity changes with age. To avoid experimental bias, donors of different ages were spread randomly across the sequencing lanes.

The roughly 39 donors, aged about 6 to 100 years, were systemically healthy Caucasian individuals from Russia. Approximately 10 milliliters of peripheral blood were collected from each donor into EDTA-treated Vacutainer tubes. Ficoll-Paque density-gradient centrifugation was used to isolate PBMCs, with at least 7 million obtained per sample. Trizol reagent was used to extract total RNA from the PBMCs, yielding at least 6 micrograms per sample. The percentages of naive CD45RAhigh/CD27high T cells were determined by flow cytometry on a PBMC aliquot from every donor. A remark on this clonotype: This receptor's antigen is unknown. Base quality data are lacking; no much larger clone is found one base away.

The investigation overall reported the following: The percentage of naive T cells measured by flow cytometry correlated strongly with observed TCR beta diversity. Estimates of total diversity based on one million sequenced T cells were considered lower bounds and underestimates. Because donor CMV infection status was unknown, age-related changes in expanded clonotypes were potentially confounded. Because profiling used bulk unsorted PBMCs, naive and antigen-experienced compartments could not be compared conclusively. Observed TCR beta diversity per million T cells fell roughly linearly with age, and a significant reduction was already apparent by age roughly 41. The long-lived group showed more naive CD4+ T cells, fewer expanded clones and increased TCR diversity than the aged group, suggesting age selection.

Reading from cysteine to phenylalanine, the CDR3 counts 17 amino acids. Kept here is only the CDR3 DNA, which spans 51 bases and is read in frame from base 1. The germline V gene specifies SGDLS as CDR1 and YYNGEE as CDR2. Cut back by 6 bases and 0 bases, the V and J ends lie 20 bases apart. Library creation used 5' RACE. This sample was sequenced with an Illumina HiSeq 2500. The second PCR ran for about 6 to 11 cycles and used a J-beta primer mix along with a sample-barcoded 5' primer. A unique molecular identifier was introduced onto each TCR beta cDNA molecule by a template-switch 5' adaptor carrying 12 random nucleotides. At least 2.5 million CDR3-containing paired-end reads were obtained from each sample. The Mint cDNA synthesis kit, primed by a TRBC-specific oligonucleotide, was used to synthesize first-strand cDNA from all RNA. All cDNA was treated with uracil-DNA glycosylase and then went through a first 18-cycle PCR with the universal primers M1SS and BC2_uni_R. The source study handled its data this way. For normalization, 1 million high-quality reads were randomly selected from each sample, with every read carrying a distinct molecular identifier. Reads sharing molecular identifiers were discarded rather than binned into consensus sequences. MiTCR, with a Q25 quality threshold and the strictest error-elimination algorithm, was used for CDR3 identification, clonotype clustering and error correction. A nonparametric unseen species model with Euler transformation was used to estimate lower-bound total TCR beta diversity. Clones were called with MiXCR by TCRdb after fastp trimmed the public reads at Q25, and only in-frame beta chains were retained. Records with the same CDR3 protein are collapsed into one entry carrying the most frequent genes and DNA. The V and J calls shown here were made by TCRdb, not taken from the authors' results. A total of fewer than 800,000 distinct CDR3 sequences appear in this sample, around 45% of them only once. The ten largest clones take up approximately 32% of the sample.

The TCR sequence derives from a woman in her sixties in good health. The sequenced sample consisted of blood. The sequence is built from TRBV9 and TRBJ2-3; the D region possibly corresponds to TRBD2 (7 bases align). The DNA sequence is TGTGCCAGCACCCGGTCCGGGGGGCACTCTAGCACAGATACGCAGTATTTT. Its translation is CASTRSGGHSSTDTQYF.